This TCR beta chain was observed in a study of spatial heterogeneity in lung cancer. Study at large: The study consistently detected more beta-chain than alpha-chain sequences. Study findings and constraints: Ubiquitous expanded tumor TCRs surfaced in blood more at resection than they did at follow-up.

TCRdb recomputed calls from the 5' RACE reads with MiXCR, one row per CDR3 protein. The sample gives roughly 100,000 distinct CDR3 sequences, around 9% of which show up once; 6.9% is in the top ten. The CDR3 length is 18 residues. V lost 5 bases to trimming and J lost 7 bases; unmatched junction nucleotides: 20. Per the germline V gene, CDR1 is SGHVS and CDR2 is FNYEAQ. Indicated time point: sample taken at primary tumor resection. No cells were sorted before sequencing. The whole RNA sequenced was extracted from tumor, nontumor lung or frozen PBMC. This clonotype was seen many times. What it recognizes is unknown.

The rearrangement joins TRBV7-6 to TRBJ2-7; TRBD2 matches 10 bases. The sequencing here drew on PBMCs, taken at surgery. This sequence was found in a male donor with early-stage non-small cell lung cancer. As DNA, the CDR3 is TGTGCCAGCAGCACCCCCCCAGGAGGGCTAGCGGGAGCTGGGGAGCAGTACTTC. Amino acid sequence: CASSTPPGGLAGAGEQYF.